The clone carrying this T cell receptor beta chain appeared a few times. Its matching antigen is unknown. TCR beta CDR3 regions were amplified from RNA transcripts. Researchers ran a first-round RT-PCR on the TCR CDR3 using the HTBI primer set. TCRdb used MiXCR to reprocess the multiplex PCR reads, holding one entry per CDR3 protein. The sample holds over 650,000 distinct CDR3 sequences, about a sixth seen once. These data are taken from a study of T cells in Graves' hyperthyroidism and ophthalmopathy. General study points: From stable hyperthyroidism, ophthalmopathy was set apart by a 13 V-J model. A median about 6 months before onset, the model predicted ophthalmopathy.

The germline V and J ends were trimmed by 5 bases and 8 bases, with 16 bases remaining between them. Germline V gene lookup returns CDR1 SEHNR and CDR2 FQNEAQ (reference sequence). The length of the CDR3 is 14 residues. Hyperthyroidism of Graves' type that showed no ophthalmopathy progression within 18 months was stable. Diagnoses were established using clinical symptoms, serum thyroxine and TRAb, thyroid ultrasound and orbital computed tomography. The chain carries TRBV7-9 and TRBJ1-3; tentatively, D is TRBD1 (6 bases). The sample taken for sequencing was blood. The receptor was derived from a man aged 18 to 30 with Graves' hyperthyroidism. The chain's CDR3 is CASSVQGLGHTIYF. The CDR3, as DNA: TGTGCCAGCAGCGTACAGGGATTGGGGCACACCATATATTTT.